Listed below are T cell receptor beta chains from one sample, sequenced in a study of blood T cells in healthy people across ages. TCRdb ran MiXCR on the 5' RACE reads and lists one entry per CDR3 protein. The repertoire holds about 1 million distinct CDR3 sequences, roughly a quarter seen once, with around 0.75% in the top ten. This sample was also put to use in a study of T cells of mothers and their children.

Sequenced: blood. Receptors were obtained from a girl aged 2 to 10 in good health. The conserved cysteine and the conserved F or W are not part of the CDR3 here. D genes are given only for firm matches.

>TRBJ1-6|TRBV20-1|NA|13
SVGGGSSYNSPLH
>TRBJ2-7|TRBV6-5|NA|13
ASSYGGTVIYEQY
>TRBJ2-5|TRBV29-1|NA|8
SVVGETQY
>TRBJ2-7|TRBV29-1|TRBD1|10
SVSESGQVKN
>TRBJ1-5|TRBV12-3/TRBV12-4|TRBD1|12
ASREDRSNQPQH
>TRBJ1-2|TRBV28|NA|13
ASSAGALGFYGYT
>TRBJ2-2|TRBV5-1|TRBD2|12
ASLASGYTGELF
>TRBJ2-1|TRBV29-1|NA|12
SAGQDSPYREQF
>TRBJ2-4|TRBV5-1|NA|13
ASSPVGGERDIQY
>TRBJ2-1|TRBV29-1|NA|12
SVVWKSSYNEQF
>TRBJ2-1|TRBV29-1|NA|11
SVEDVKINEQF
>TRBJ1-2|TRBV7-9|NA|11
ASSPGRRYGYT
>TRBJ2-5|TRBV7-9|NA|12
ASSSHNREETQY
>TRBJ2-7|TRBV12-3/TRBV12-4|NA|14
ASSSSPRGAPYEQY
>TRBJ2-7|TRBV7-9|NA|10
ASSFETYEQY
>TRBJ2-5|TRBV4-1|NA|16
ASSQSFPGSEEGETQY